This T cell receptor beta chain came from a study of blood T cell repertoires in COVID-19. On the study more broadly: The United States, Italy and Spain supplied acute and convalescent COVID-19 samples. Nucleic acid was either cDNA or gDNA, and it came from T cells, B-cell-depleted T cells, or PBMCs.

Methods used by the authors: The authors estimated nucleated cell counts from reference gene primer amplification. Assay used: immunoSEQ multiplex PCR; TCRdb lists only in-frame clones, some missing. From that table come the V and J calls and clone size; the DNA was used to work out D and trimming. The data contain under 200,000 clones, approximately 86% of them singletons. The sample taken for sequencing was peripheral blood. This clonotype was sampled from a man between 65 and 85 years old with active or convalescent COVID-19.

The DNA for the CDR3 is TGTGCCAGCAGCTACGGACAGGCCTACGAGCAGTACTTC. Protein sequence: CASSYGQAYEQYF. The V gene is TRBV7-9, the J gene TRBJ2-7; 7 positions agree with TRBD1. The germline CDR1 and CDR2 sequences are SEHNR and FQNEAQ (reference sequence). J gave up 2 bases and V 4 bases, and 2 bases lay outside the gene matches. This CDR3 has 13 residues.